The clone carrying this T cell receptor (beta chain) was picked up many times. Germline V gene lookup returns CDR1 SGHRS and CDR2 YFSETQ. CDR3 length equals 15 residues. The J segment lost 2 bases and the V segment lost 1 base, leaving 4 bases of the junction unmatched. This record belongs to a study of identical twins. TCRdb analysed the 5' RACE reads with MiXCR anew, one entry per CDR3 protein. The sample has roughly 350,000 distinct CDR3 sequences; about 12% are singletons. The same sample was also studied in work on yellow fever vaccine responses in identical twins.

The chain links TRBV5-1 to TRBJ2-7; 9 bases are shared with TRBD2. Specimen: CD8+ T cells sorted from blood. The source of this sequence is a woman in her late teens or twenties in good health. The CDR3 here is CASSLTASGTYEQYF. The CDR3 DNA follows: TGCGCCAGCAGCTTGACTGCTAGCGGGACCTACGAGCAGTACTTC.